A single sample gave rise to the 19 T cell receptor beta chains below, sequenced in a study of blood T cells in healthy people across ages. For the second PCR, which ran for about 7 to 12 cycles, a sample-barcoded 5' primer and a J-beta primer mix were used. TCRdb used MiXCR to reprocess the 5' RACE reads, holding one entry per CDR3 protein. The sample has almost 550,000 distinct CDR3 sequences; 24% are singletons. These data were also filed under a second study, of T cells of mothers and their children.

The material sequenced was blood. These receptors originate from a boy aged 5-17 years in good health.

The rearrangement links TRBV6-5 to TRBJ2-7; D gene ambiguous. Trimming removed 7 bases at V and 7 bases at J, with 14 bases between. This CDR3 contains 12 residues. Germline CDR1 and CDR2: MNHEY and SVGAGI. The CDR3, as DNA: TGTGCCAGCACCGTCCGGGTTGAAGAGCAGTACTTC. It yields the protein CASTVRVEEQYF.

The chain links TRBV7-2 to TRBJ2-5; D might be TRBD1 (5 bases). V lost 6 bases and J lost 2, with 13 bases in between. Germline CDR1 and CDR2: SGHTA and FQGNSA. The CDR3 totals 14 residues. The CDR3 region is CASSRQLVQETQYF. The CDR3 DNA is TGTGCCAGCAGTAGACAGCTGGTACAAGAGACCCAGTACTTC.

J is TRBJ2-3 and V is TRBV7-2; D remains ambiguous. Germline V gives CDR1 SGHTA, CDR2 FQGNSA. This CDR3 region has 14 residues. V was pared by 1 base and J by 4 bases, with 9 bases between. CDR3 DNA: TGTGCCAGCAGCTTAGGTAGCTTCTCAGATACGCAGTATTTT. Protein: CASSLGSFSDTQYF.

The chain is built from TRBV11-3 and TRBJ2-3; D is possibly TRBD1 (7 bases). V was trimmed by 8 bases and J by 2 bases, leaving 14 bases between them. CDR1 and CDR2 (germline): SGHNT, YENEEA. This CDR3 contains 14 residues. DNA for the CDR3: TGTGCCAGCGCAGGGGGAGGAAACACAGATACGCAGTATTTT. Translation: CASAGGGNTDTQYF.

The CDR3 spells CASREQGLTTYEQYF. The CDR3 region has the DNA TGTGCCAGCAGAGAACAGGGCTTAACTACCTACGAGCAGTACTTC. The chain recombines TRBV27 with TRBJ2-7, with a tentative D call TRBD1 (6 bases). V shed 6 bases and J shed 2 bases, with 17 bases lying between them. This CDR3 contains 15 residues. Germline CDR1 and CDR2: MNHEY and SMNVEV (reference sequence).

J is TRBJ2-5 and V is TRBV29-1; D perhaps matches TRBD2 (5 bases). This CDR3 has 13 residues. CDR1 and CDR2 from the germline V gene are SQVTM and ANQGSEA. V shed 2 bases and J shed 4 bases, with 11 bases lying between them. CDR3 in amino acids: CSVEIAAGETQYF. In DNA form, the CDR3 reads TGCAGCGTTGAAATCGCGGCGGGAGAGACCCAGTACTTC.

The chain couples TRBV2 to TRBJ2-2, with 10 bases aligning to TRBD2. The CDR3 sequence is 15 residues long. Germline CDR1 and CDR2: SNHLY and FYNNEI. Trimming at V came to 7 bases and at J to 1 base, leaving 3 bases not matched to a gene. CDR3 region: CASKRTSGNTGELFF. In DNA form, the CDR3 reads TGTGCCAGCAAGAGGACTAGCGGGAACACCGGGGAGCTGTTTTTT.

The J gene is TRBJ2-5, the V gene TRBV9; D is tentatively TRBD1 or TRBD2 (5 bases each). The V gene lost 3 bases and the J gene lost 3 bases, with 9 bases spanning the gap. Germline loops: CDR1 SGDLS, CDR2 YYNGEE. CDR3 size: 13 residues. The CDR3 here is CASSDGTEETQYF. In nucleotides, the CDR3 is TGTGCCAGCAGCGATGGGACGGAAGAGACCCAGTACTTC.

This clonotype came up a few times. DNA of the CDR3: TGTGCCAGCAGCAACCGCTCACGGACAGGGGGCCCTTACAATGAGCAGTTCTTC. Translated, it gives CASSNRSRTGGPYNEQFF. The chain uses TRBV7-9 and TRBJ2-5, with 11 nucleotides matching TRBD1. The closer fit of TRBJ2-1 to the DNA end suggests the J call may be wrong. Per the germline V gene, CDR1 is SEHNR and CDR2 is FQNEAQ (reference sequence). The CDR3 contains 18 residues.

The chain is built from TRBV28 and TRBJ2-5, with D uncertain. The J call may not be correct, given that the DNA end is closer to TRBJ2-7. The CDR3 runs to 14 residues. Germline-derived CDR1 and CDR2 are MDHEN and SYDVKM. The CDR3 DNA sequence: TGTGCCAGCAGCCGCCAAAGCTGGGCCTACGAGCAGTACTTC. Translation: CASSRQSWAYEQYF.

J is TRBJ2-1 and V is TRBV28; perhaps TRBD1 as D (6 bases). V lost 3 bases to trimming and J lost 6 bases, with 12 bases between them. The CDR3 consists of 14 residues. Looked up from germline, CDR1 is MDHEN and CDR2 is SYDVKM. The CDR3 DNA sequence: TGTGCCAGCAGTTTGATCACAGGGCGCAATGAGCAGTTCTTC. This translates into CASSLITGRNEQFF.

The chain employs TRBV6-1 and TRBJ1-4, with a tentative D call TRBD1 (6 bases). The ends were cut back, 2 bases at V and 7 bases at J, with 8 bases in the middle. The CDR3 has 13 amino acids. Germline V CDR1 and CDR2: MNHNS, SASEGT. The DNA for the CDR3 is TGTGCCAGCAGTGAATGGACAGTTGAAAAACTGTTTTTT. Translating gives CASSEWTVEKLFF.

This clonotype was picked up a small number of times. The chain employs TRBV6-2 or TRBV6-3 and TRBJ2-6; 7 bases are a match to TRBD1. J was trimmed by 3 bases and V by 6 bases; bases with no gene match: 2. CDR1 is MNHEY, CDR2 SVGEGT, per germline. The CDR3 spans 14 residues. The CDR3 DNA is TGTGCCAGCAGCACAGGGGATGGGGCCAACGTCCTGACTTTC. Translated, it gives CASSTGDGANVLTF.

This clonotype appeared a single time. The CDR3 spells CASTIAGPYEQYF. In nucleotides, the CDR3 is TGTGCCAGCACAATCGCCGGGCCCTACGAGCAGTACTTC. This chain joins TRBV6-1 and TRBJ2-5; the D is unclear. Near its end, the DNA agrees better with TRBJ2-7, so the J call may be wrong. From germline, CDR1 is MNHNS and CDR2 SASEGT. The CDR3 consists of 13 residues.

CDR3 in amino acids: CASSLIPSGETQYF. Here the CDR3 DNA reads TGTGCCAGCAGTTTAATACCTAGCGGGGAGACCCAGTACTTC. This rearrangement joins TRBV27 to TRBJ2-5; 8 bases are shared with TRBD2. The V gene end was trimmed by 2 bases and the J gene end by 5 bases; junction bases not matched to a gene: 4. Germline assignment: CDR1 MNHEY and CDR2 SMNVEV (reference sequence). The CDR3 has 14 residues.

The chain joins TRBV29-1 to TRBJ1-1; a weak D match, TRBD1 (5 bases). Per germline, CDR1 SQVTM and CDR2 ANQGSEA. The CDR3 contains 15 residues. The V end was cut by 5 bases, the J end by 3 bases, with 19 bases between. CDR3 coding DNA: TGCAGCGTTTTCAGGTCCGGGGGTTTGGACACTGAAGCTTTCTTT. Protein product: CSVFRSGGLDTEAFF.

The chain is built from TRBV20-1 and TRBJ2-1; D not certain. V lost 3 bases, J lost 5 bases, and 11 bases lay in between. CDR3 length: 13 amino acids. From germline, CDR1 is DFQATT and CDR2 SNEGSKA (reference sequence). CDR3 loop: CSASIDIHNEQFF. The CDR3 bases are TGCAGTGCTAGCATAGATATCCACAATGAGCAGTTCTTC.

This clonotype was picked up a small number of times. The V gene is TRBV27, the J gene TRBJ2-5; the match to TRBD1 covers 8 bases. The CDR3 runs to 15 residues. V was clipped by 2 bases and J by 4 bases; unmatched bases: 6. Germline loops: CDR1 MNHEY, CDR2 SMNVEV (reference sequence). CDR3 sequence (DNA): TGTGCCAGCAGTTTAAGGACAGGGTTAAGAGAGACCCAGTACTTC. Translated, it gives CASSLRTGLRETQYF.

This clonotype was counted between two and nine times. The V and J genes are TRBV5-1 and TRBJ2-3; the D is unclear. Germline CDR1 reads SGHRS; CDR2 reads YFSETQ. Between the trimmed V and J ends, which lost 0 bases and 5 bases, there was a span of 7 bases. The CDR3 length is 13 residues. DNA for the CDR3: TGCGCCAGCAGCTTGGCGACACGAGATACGCAGTATTTT. Translated, it gives CASSLATRDTQYF. The whole variable domain, filled in from reference TRBV5-1 and TRBJ2-3, reads KAGVTQTPRYLIKTRGQQVTLSCSPISGHRSVSWYQQTPGQGLQFLFEYFSETQRNKGNFPGRFSGRQFSNSRSEMNVSTLELGDSALYLCASSLATRDTQYFGPGTRLTVL.